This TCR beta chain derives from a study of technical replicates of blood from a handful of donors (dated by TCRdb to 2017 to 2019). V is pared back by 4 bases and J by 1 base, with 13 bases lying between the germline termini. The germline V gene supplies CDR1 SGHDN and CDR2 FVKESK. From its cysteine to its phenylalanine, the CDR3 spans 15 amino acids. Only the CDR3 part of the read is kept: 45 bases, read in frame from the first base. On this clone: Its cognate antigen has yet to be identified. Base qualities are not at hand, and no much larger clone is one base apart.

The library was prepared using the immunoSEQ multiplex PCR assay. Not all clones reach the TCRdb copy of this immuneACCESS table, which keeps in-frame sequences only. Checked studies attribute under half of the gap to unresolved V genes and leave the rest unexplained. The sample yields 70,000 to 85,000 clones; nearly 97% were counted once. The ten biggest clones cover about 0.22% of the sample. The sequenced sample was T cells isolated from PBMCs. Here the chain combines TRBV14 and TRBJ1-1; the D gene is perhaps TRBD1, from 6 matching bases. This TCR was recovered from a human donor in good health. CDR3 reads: CASSLYRAQNTEAFF. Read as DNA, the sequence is TGTGCCAGCAGCCTGTACAGGGCCCAGAACACTGAAGCTTTCTTT.